This TCR beta chain was sequenced during a study of T cells in Graves' hyperthyroidism and ophthalmopathy. Germline V gene lookup returns CDR1 SQVTM and CDR2 ANQGSEA. J gave up 5 bases and V 0 bases, and 10 bases lay outside the gene matches. The CDR3 consists of 18 residues. Amplified regions were TCR beta CDR3 sequences from RNA transcripts. Researchers ran a first-round RT-PCR on the TCR CDR3 using the HTBI primer set. TCRdb redid the calling of the multiplex PCR reads with MiXCR, one entry per CDR3 protein. The repertoire has about 410,000 distinct CDR3 sequences, roughly 14% of them found once; the top ten carry roughly a fifth. Only a few counts were recorded for this clonotype.

Source material: blood. The clonotype was recovered from a woman under 40 with Graves' ophthalmopathy. The rearrangement links TRBV29-1 to TRBJ2-2, with TRBD2 identical over 12 bases. The CDR3 DNA follows: TGCAGCGTTGAAGATCGACTAGCGGGGGTCCAGGGGACCGGGGAGCTGTTTTTT. Residues: CSVEDRLAGVQGTGELFF.